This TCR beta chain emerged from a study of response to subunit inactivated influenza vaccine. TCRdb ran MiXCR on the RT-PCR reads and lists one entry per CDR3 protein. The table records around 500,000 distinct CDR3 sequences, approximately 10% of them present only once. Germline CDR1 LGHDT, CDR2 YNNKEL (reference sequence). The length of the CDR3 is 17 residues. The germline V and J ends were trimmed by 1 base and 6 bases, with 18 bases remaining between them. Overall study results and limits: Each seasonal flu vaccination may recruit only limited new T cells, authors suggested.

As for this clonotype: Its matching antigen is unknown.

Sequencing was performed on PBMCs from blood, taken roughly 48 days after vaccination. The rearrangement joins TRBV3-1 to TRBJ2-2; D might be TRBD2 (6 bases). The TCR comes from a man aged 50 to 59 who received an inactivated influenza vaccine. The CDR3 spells CASSQVIRAGISGELFF. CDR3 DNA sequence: TGTGCCAGCAGCCAAGTCATCAGAGCGGGTATTTCCGGGGAGCTGTTTTTT.